This passage covers 29 T cell receptor beta chains from one sample sequenced in a study of T-cell reconstitution after alpha-beta-depleted transplantation in children. The TCRbeta library was prepared with unique molecular identifiers. TCRdb reprocessed the PCR reads with MiXCR, giving one entry per CDR3 protein. Among fewer than 550,000 distinct CDR3 sequences listed, about 16% were seen once. The sample consisted of PBMCs, mostly from graft donor cells, taken 360 days after TCRalphabeta/CD19-depleted stem cell transplant. These receptors came from a boy under two years old who had a stem cell transplant for Wiskott-Aldrich syndrome, so the T cells may come from the graft donor.

CDR3: CASSQDAPGGLTYEQYF. The CDR3 DNA sequence: TGTGCCAGCAGCCAAGATGCCCCGGGGGGTCTAACCTACGAGCAGTACTTC. This chain connects TRBV4-2 to TRBJ2-7, with 7 bases identical to TRBD2. V lost 0 bases, J lost 2 bases, and 10 bases stayed unmatched. The CDR3 runs 17 residues. CDR1 LGHNA and CDR2 YNFKEQ come from the germline V gene.

This chain connects TRBV5-1 to TRBJ2-3; 16 bases match TRBD2. The trim removed 4 bases at V and 1 base at J, leaving 3 bases unmatched. CDR3 length: 17 amino acids. From germline, CDR1 is SGHRS and CDR2 YFSETQ. The CDR3 nucleotides read TGCGCCAGCAGCACCGGGACTAGCGGGGGGGGCACAGATACGCAGTATTTT. This sequence encodes CASSTGTSGGGTDTQYF. Full variable domain (remainder filled in from reference TRBV5-1 and TRBJ2-3): KAGVTQTPRYLIKTRGQQVTLSCSPISGHRSVSWYQQTPGQGLQFLFEYFSETQRNKGNFPGRFSGRQFSNSRSEMNVSTLELGDSALYLCASSTGTSGGGTDTQYFGPGTRLTVL.

V gene TRBV4-1 combines with J gene TRBJ2-7; no clear D gene. Germline lookup yields CDR1 MGHRA and CDR2 YSYEKL. Trimming removed 5 bases at V and 0 bases at J, with 23 bases between. CDR3 length: 18 residues. CDR3 nucleotides: TGCGCCAGCAGCACCGAAGGAGACACAGCCTCCATCTCCTACGAGCAGTACTTC. Translation gives CASSTEGDTASISYEQYF.

This clonotype was counted between two and nine times. A junction end diverges from the germline sequence, so it may reflect a read error. V usage is TRBV7-9 and J usage is TRBJ2-7; 9 bases are a match to TRBD2. From germline, CDR1 is SEHNR and CDR2 FQNEAQ (reference sequence). The CDR3 is 15 residues long. CDR3 in amino acids: CASSLAGERTYEQYF. Written as DNA, the CDR3 is TGTGCCAGTAGCTTAGCGGGGGAAAGGACCTACGAGCAGTACTTC.

The chain combines TRBV4-1 with TRBJ1-1; maybe TRBD1 (5 bases). There are 15 residues in the CDR3. The germline V and J ends were trimmed by 2 bases and 4 bases, with 14 bases remaining between them. In germline, CDR1 is MGHRA, CDR2 YSYEKL. CDR3 residues: CASSQPRWGGTEAFF. CDR3 bases: TGCGCCAGCAGCCAACCTCGCTGGGGGGGCACTGAAGCTTTCTTT.

The V and J genes are TRBV10-2 and TRBJ2-5; TRBD2 matches 8 bases. CDR1 is WSHSY and CDR2 is SAAADI in the germline V gene. With V trimmed by 4 bases and J by 4 bases, 8 bases remained unmatched. The CDR3 is 15 amino acids. The CDR3 sequence is CASSGTGGWGETQYF. CDR3 nucleotides: TGCGCCAGCAGTGGCACGGGGGGGTGGGGAGAGACCCAGTACTTC.

Only one count was recorded for this clonotype. The gene calls are TRBV5-5 and TRBJ2-7; perhaps TRBD1 as D (6 bases). The ends were cut back, 0 bases at V and 2 bases at J, with 12 bases in the middle. Looked up from germline, CDR1 is SGHKS and CDR2 is YYEKEE (reference sequence). The CDR3 has 15 amino acids. The CDR3 region has the DNA TGTGCCAGCAGCTTGGGGCTGGGACACGCCTACGAGCAGTACTTC. Protein sequence: CASSLGLGHAYEQYF.

V usage is TRBV15 and J usage is TRBJ2-5; TRBD2 agrees at 14 bases. The CDR3 consists of 17 residues. From germline, CDR1 is LNHNV and CDR2 YYDKDF (reference sequence). The junction had 7 bases not matched to a gene; V was cut back by 1 base and J by 6 bases. This CDR3 reads CATSRVFGTSGGKTQYF. The DNA of the CDR3 is TGTGCCACCAGCAGAGTTTTCGGGACTAGCGGGGGAAAGACCCAGTACTTC.

The table lists this clonotype with a few counts. The CDR3 here is CSVGKSGSTYEQYF. CDR3 bases: TGCAGCGTGGGGAAGAGCGGGAGCACCTACGAGCAGTACTTC. The chain is built from TRBV29-1 and TRBJ2-7, with TRBD2 identical over 8 bases. This CDR3 is built from 14 residues. V gave up 6 bases and J gave up 2 bases; unmatched junction bases: 9. Germline CDR1 and CDR2: SQVTM and ANQGSEA.

The chain employs TRBV7-2 and TRBJ1-1; tentative D call: TRBD1 (5 bases). The V gene lost 0 bases and the J gene lost 7 bases, with 12 bases spanning the gap. The CDR3 is 14 amino acids. The V gene's germline CDR1 is SGHTA and CDR2 FQGNSA. Here the CDR3 reads CASSLAGATLEAFF. CDR3 in DNA: TGTGCCAGCAGCTTAGCCGGGGCCACTCTTGAAGCTTTCTTT.

This chain connects TRBV25-1 to TRBJ2-3; perhaps D is TRBD1 or TRBD2 (6 bases each). V shed 1 base and J shed 4 bases, with 15 bases lying between them. CDR3 length: 16 residues. Looked up from germline, CDR1 is MGHDK and CDR2 is SYGVNS. The CDR3 DNA reads as TGTGCCAGCAGTGAATTCCCCGGGGGCAGGGCAGATACGCAGTATTTT. Residues: CASSEFPGGRADTQYF.

This clonotype occurred a few times. The V call is TRBV5-1, the J call TRBJ1-1; tentatively, D is TRBD1 (5 bases). The CDR3 sequence is 13 residues long. CDR1 SGHRS and CDR2 YFSETQ come from the germline V gene. Deletions cut 0 bases from V and 7 bases from J, with 10 bases between. As DNA, the CDR3 is TGCGCCAGCAGCTTGGGGACACCTCATGAAGCTTTCTTT. Encoded protein: CASSLGTPHEAFF.

This clonotype was recorded a few times. The chain combines TRBV5-1 with TRBJ2-1; the D gene is possibly TRBD1 (6 bases). Germline CDR1 is SGHRS and CDR2 is YFSETQ. Trimming removed 4 bases at V and 4 bases at J, with 12 bases between. The CDR3 totals 14 residues. This chain's CDR3 is CASSPRQEYNEQFF. The CDR3, as DNA: TGCGCCAGCAGCCCTAGACAGGAATACAATGAGCAGTTCTTC.

J is TRBJ2-1 and V is TRBV21-1. TRBV21-1 is a pseudogene locus. The CDR3 has 15 residues. CDR3 DNA: TGTGCCGGTTTTCCTACAGGGGGCTCCTACAATGAGCAGTTCTTC. Amino acid sequence: CAGFPTGGSYNEQFF.

This clonotype was seen ten or more times. The V gene is TRBV15, the J gene TRBJ2-7, with 8 bases fitting TRBD1. The ends lost 5 bases at V and 2 bases at J; junction bases unmatched: 17. This CDR3 comprises 18 residues. Germline V gene data show CDR1 as LNHNV and CDR2 as YYDKDF (reference sequence). The CDR3 is CATSPGDRYSKGTYEQYF. The CDR3 DNA is TGTGCCACCAGCCCTGGGGACAGGTACTCAAAGGGCACCTACGAGCAGTACTTC.

This clonotype was counted only a few times. CDR3 sequence (DNA): TGTGCCAGCAGCCACGCGCAACAGGGCCAGCAGTTCTTC. This gives the protein CASSHAQQGQQFF. The chain combines TRBV3-1 with TRBJ2-1; D might be TRBD1 (6 bases). The CDR3 consists of 13 residues. The V end was cut by 3 bases, the J end by 11 bases, with 14 bases between. The germline gives CDR1 LGHDT, CDR2 YNNKEL (reference sequence).

The chain combines TRBV28 with TRBJ2-7, with D perhaps TRBD1 or TRBD2 (6 bases each). The CDR3 is 16 amino acids. With 5 bases removed from V and 0 bases from J, the gap between germline ends came to 17 bases. Per germline, CDR1 MDHEN and CDR2 SYDVKM. The CDR3 here is CASSVYRDFSSYEQYF. CDR3 coding DNA: TGTGCCAGCAGTGTATACAGGGACTTCAGCTCCTACGAGCAGTACTTC.

This chain joins TRBV7-2 and TRBJ2-5; 9 bases align to TRBD2. Germline values: CDR1 SGHTA, CDR2 FQGNSA. V gave up 5 bases and J gave up 6 bases; unmatched junction bases: 10. This CDR3 has 15 residues. CDR3 sequence reads: CASSEGGGRGKTQYF. The CDR3 DNA reads as TGTGCCAGCAGCGAAGGAGGCGGGAGGGGAAAGACCCAGTACTTC.

The rearrangement uses TRBV7-2 and TRBJ2-1; D unresolved. With 3 bases removed from V and 2 bases from J, the gap between germline ends came to 14 bases. Germline V gene sequence: CDR1 SGHTA, CDR2 FQGNSA. The CDR3 runs to 16 residues. The CDR3 bases are TGTGCCAGCAGCTTGAGGACGGCCGTAGCCTACAATGAGCAGTTCTTC. Translated, it gives CASSLRTAVAYNEQFF.

This clonotype has more than one count but fewer than ten. The chain links TRBV28 to TRBJ1-2, with TRBD1 matching 8 bases. Germline V CDR1 and CDR2: MDHEN, SYDVKM. The V and J ends lost 3 bases and 10 bases, in that order; junction bases with no gene match: 16. The CDR3 has 16 amino acids. DNA of the CDR3: TGTGCCAGCAGTTTTTCCTGGGACAGGTTTGAAGAAGACTACACCTTC. Translation gives CASSFSWDRFEEDYTF.

This clonotype was counted a few times. The chain is built from TRBV9 and TRBJ2-5, with TRBD2 as a possible D gene (5 bases). Germline CDR1 and CDR2: SGDLS and YYNGEE. Between the trimmed V and J ends, which lost 0 bases and 7 bases, there was a span of 10 bases. The CDR3 loop spans 13 amino acids. CDR3 loop: CASSVAPSGTQYF. The DNA for the CDR3 is TGTGCCAGCAGCGTAGCTCCGAGCGGGACCCAGTACTTC.

The V call is TRBV9, the J call TRBJ2-3; no reliable D call. V lost 0 bases and J 4 bases, leaving 9 bases between the germline ends. Germline CDR1 SGDLS, CDR2 YYNGEE. This CDR3 comprises 14 residues. CDR3 in DNA: TGTGCCAGCAGCGTAGCTCACACCTCAGATACGCAGTATTTT. Translated: CASSVAHTSDTQYF. The variable domain in full, with the rest retrieved from reference TRBV9 and TRBJ2-3, is DSGVTQTPKHLITATGQRVTLRCSPRSGDLSVYWYQQSLDQGLQFLIQYYNGEERAKGNILERFSAQQFPDLHSELNLSSLELGDSALYFCASSVAHTSDTQYFGPGTRLTVL.

The J gene is TRBJ2-5, the V gene TRBV6-5, with TRBD1 matching over 7 bases. This CDR3 has 14 amino acids. Germline V gene lookup returns CDR1 MNHEY and CDR2 SVGAGI. With V trimmed by 1 base and J by 6 bases, 5 bases remained unmatched. The CDR3 nucleotides read TGTGCCAGCAGTTACTGGGACAGCCGCAAGACCCAGTACTTC. It translates to CASSYWDSRKTQYF.

The chain has TRBV5-1 and TRBJ2-5; 11 bases map to TRBD2. Germline V lookup: CDR1 SGHRS, CDR2 YFSETQ. The CDR3 consists of 16 residues. With 4 bases clipped from V and 0 bases from J, the junction kept 5 bases outside the gene matches. The CDR3 spells CASSQTSGAYQETQYF. The CDR3 nucleotides read TGCGCCAGCAGCCAGACTAGCGGGGCGTACCAAGAGACCCAGTACTTC. The full variable domain, with the rest looked up from reference TRBV5-1 and TRBJ2-5, is KAGVTQTPRYLIKTRGQQVTLSCSPISGHRSVSWYQQTPGQGLQFLFEYFSETQRNKGNFPGRFSGRQFSNSRSEMNVSTLELGDSALYLCASSQTSGAYQETQYFGPGTRLLVL.

This chain links TRBV29-1 with TRBJ1-5, with no clear D. This CDR3 region has 13 residues. Trimming pared 4 bases from V and 8 bases from J, leaving 15 bases between. Germline V gene sequence: CDR1 SQVTM, CDR2 ANQGSEA. CDR3 nucleotide sequence: TGCAGCGTTGGTGCACGCTCAGGAGAGCCCCAGCATTTT. It is translated as CSVGARSGEPQHF.

The chain couples TRBV18 to TRBJ2-1; TRBD2 might be the D (5 bases). CDR1 and CDR2 from the germline V gene are KGHSH and LQKENI. V lost 1 base to trimming and J lost 5 bases, with 12 bases between them. The CDR3 is 15 amino acids. The CDR3 DNA follows: TGTGCCAGCTCACCACTGTTTCTAGCAAACAATGAGCAGTTCTTC. Amino acid sequence: CASSPLFLANNEQFF.

The genes are TRBV7-9 and TRBJ2-3; 13 bases line up with TRBD2. The CDR3 is made up of 16 amino acids. CDR1 and CDR2 from the germline V gene are SEHNR and FQNEAQ (reference sequence). Trimming removed 5 bases from V and 1 base from J; junction bases left unmatched: 3. CDR3 sequence (DNA): TGTGCCAGCAGCCCGGGACTAGCGGGGCGCACAGATACGCAGTATTTT. It yields the protein CASSPGLAGRTDTQYF.

The chain carries TRBV12-3 or TRBV12-4 and TRBJ1-5; D not certain. Between the trimmed V and J ends, which lost 0 bases and 4 bases, there was a span of 10 bases. The CDR3 has 15 amino acids. This chain's CDR3 is CASSLAVQANQPQHF. CDR3 DNA: TGTGCCAGCAGTTTAGCGGTCCAGGCTAATCAGCCCCAGCATTTT.

This clonotype has more than one count but fewer than ten. The chain is built from TRBV5-1 and TRBJ2-1, with 8 positions matching TRBD2. Germline V gene data show CDR1 as SGHRS and CDR2 as YFSETQ. The CDR3 runs 18 residues. The V gene end was trimmed by 0 bases and the J gene end by 2 bases; junction bases not matched to a gene: 10. The CDR3 DNA is TGCGCCAGCAGCTTGGGATGGCGGGAGGTCGTAGCCTACAATGAGCAGTTCTTC. It encodes CASSLGWREVVAYNEQFF.